This TCR beta chain came from a study of blood T cells in healthy people across ages. Per the germline V gene, CDR1 is PRHDT and CDR2 is FYEKMQ (reference sequence). CDR3 length: 15 residues. The V and J ends lost 4 bases and 8 bases, in that order; junction bases with no gene match: 13. A second PCR of roughly 6 to 12 cycles used a sample-barcoded 5' primer and a J-beta primer mix. TCRdb used MiXCR to reprocess the 5' RACE reads, holding one entry per CDR3 protein. Altogether roughly 2 million distinct CDR3 sequences are present, 40% to 55% being singletons, with the ten largest covering approximately 2.1%.

The J gene is TRBJ1-2, the V gene TRBV13, with 7 bases aligning to TRBD1. Sequenced: blood. This receptor was identified in a woman in her 40s in good health. CDR3 sequence reads: CASSSNRGISEGYTF. The CDR3 nucleotides read TGTGCCAGCAGCTCAAACAGGGGTATCTCGGAGGGCTACACCTTC.